This is a list of T cell receptor beta chains from one sample in a study of shared clonotypes between healthy human individuals. The table came from immunoSEQ multiplex PCR; TCRdb's copy has only in-frame clones and leaves some out. The sample includes 1.6 million or so clones, roughly 96% of them seen just once. Specimen: naive CD4+ T cells sorted from blood. The receptors were sampled from a man younger than 45 in good health. The CDR3 runs from the conserved cysteine through the conserved F or W.

v_gene | CDR3aa
TRBV6-1 | CASSERAITTGANVLTF
TRBV5-1 | CASSGLTLYNEQFF
TRBV6-1 | CASSESPSGVRQFF
TRBV5-1 | CASSPGVTVNTIYF
TRBV19 | CATREVYSNPRQFF
TRBV9 | CASNRVTGELFF
TRBV6-1 | CASTLGFGTGELFF
TRBV5-1 | CASSQTGLPGYEQYF
TRBV9 | CASSADSLNTEAFF
TRBV23-1 | CASSQPPKHRGAGTGELFF
TRBV5-1 | CASSSFGPPSTDTQYF
TRBV2 | CASSEMQGRLGTQYF
TRBV10-1 | CASSVASGSADTQYF
TRBV5-6 | CASSLWGQGVYNEQFF
TRBV29-1 | CSVKVGGVAEAFF
TRBV7-2 | CAIDRGPTDTQYF
TRBV9 | CASSAGTNSYNEQFF
TRBV11-3 | CASSFNTDTQYF
TRBV9 | CASSVELPNNEQFF
TRBV6-5 | CASSATGISGNTIYF
TRBV5-4 | CASYRDPNTGELFF
TRBV30 | CAWSSHPLQTNEKLFF
TRBV25-1 | CASSDTGRADTQYF
TRBV9 | CASSPFTLTYEQYF
TRBV19 | CASSQTGLAGELFF
TRBV29-1 | CSVELGGGTDAEAFF
TRBV5-1 | CASSLQPGNEQFF
TRBV4-3 | CASSRNLAGGGEQFF
TRBV19 | CASSNPGQGYEQYF
TRBV7-2 | CASSSPDRGGQPQHF
TRBV5-1 | CASSYSGSGETQYF
TRBV5-4 | CASSQAHEQFF
TRBV11-2 | CASSTGAGELFF
TRBV7-2 | CASSLGVTGSYGYTF
TRBV5-4 | CASSLGAGGQNTEAFF
TRBV14 | CASSQLLNQPQHF
TRBV5-1 | CASSLGHRAGELFF
TRBV5-1 | CASRKDRGSGELFF